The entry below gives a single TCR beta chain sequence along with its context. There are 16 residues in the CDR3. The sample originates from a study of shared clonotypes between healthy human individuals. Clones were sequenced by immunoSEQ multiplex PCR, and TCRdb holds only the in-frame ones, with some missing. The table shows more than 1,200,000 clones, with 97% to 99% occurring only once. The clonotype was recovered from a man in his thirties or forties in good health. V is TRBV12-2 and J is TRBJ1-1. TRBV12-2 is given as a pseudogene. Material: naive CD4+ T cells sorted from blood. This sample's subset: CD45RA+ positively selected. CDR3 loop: CASRYEDGGENTEAFF. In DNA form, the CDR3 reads TGTGCAAGTCGATACGAGGACGGCGGGGAAAACACTGAAGCTTTCTTT.